This T cell receptor beta chain was obtained from a study of PD-L1 blockade in urothelial cancer. Study-level background: Patients, treated from 2014 onward, received atezolizumab 1,200 mg intravenously every 3 weeks.

Into every PCR, synthetic TCR analog templates were spiked. Here immunoSEQ multiplex PCR was the method, and the copy in TCRdb shows in-frame clones only, minus some. The table lists 85,000 to 90,000 clones, under 90% of them singletons, with 14% in the top ten. Trimming left V 10 bases short and J 0 bases short, with 16 bases between. The CDR3 spans 15 residues. Germline V CDR1 and CDR2: ENHRY, SYGVKD. Time point here: pretreatment peripheral blood. Sequenced material: PBMCs, taken around atezolizumab (anti-PD-L1) treatment. The chain joins TRBV10-3 to TRBJ1-3; possible D gene TRBD1, 5 bases. The sequence derives from a man aged 60 to 75 with urothelial cancer. The DNA for the CDR3 is TGTGCCACCTATCCCAGAGACAGCTCTGGAAACACCATATATTTT. Its translation: CATYPRDSSGNTIYF.